The entry below describes one TCR beta chain. Its recognized antigen is unknown. Base qualities are not at hand, and no much larger clone is one base apart. This record belongs to a study of blood T cell repertoires in COVID-19 (dated by TCRdb to 2020 to 2022). Study-wide context: Samples covering the acute and convalescent phases of COVID-19 were provided by collaborators in the United States, Italy and Spain. The repertoires were released in a freely available public database intended as a resource for research on the immune response to SARS-CoV-2. HLA class I and class II types, where available, came from metadata supplied by the sample provider rather than from assay-based typing. The prospective study material was composed of cDNA or gDNA derived from T cells, B-cell-depleted T cells, or PBMCs. A de-identified subject ID, COVID-19 status, age in years and sex were almost always included in the sample metadata. The dataset comprised deeply sampled blood TCRbeta repertoires from subjects exposed to, actively infected with, or recovered from COVID-19. The samples were drawn from two sources: the first 160 participants of the ongoing ImmuneRACE study, and 1,254 subjects contributed by 6 global collaborators. Overall study outcomes, separate from this receptor: The amount of clinical and demographic metadata varied by source and participant and was provided uncurated.

Participants in the prospective study were aged roughly 18 to 95 years, lived in 20 to 25 United States geographic areas, and enrolled through a virtual design. To assign participants to cohorts, the prospective study relied on clinical history that participants themselves reported in a screening survey and a study questionnaire. For ImmuneRACE Cohort 3, a participant was defined as recovered based on two consecutive negative NP/OP PCR tests, clearance by a healthcare professional, or resolution of symptoms. Mobile phlebotomists in the prospective study collected whole blood, serum and a nasopharyngeal or oropharyngeal swab from every participant. Additional blood draws and questionnaires over an approximately two-month period could optionally be provided by prospective study participants. Blood samples from the prospective study were shipped frozen or at room temperature prior to DNA extraction.

TCRbeta CDR3 regions were amplified from genomic DNA using the immunoSEQ Assay, a bias-controlled multiplex PCR. The published analysis was carried out like this. Within the assay, amplification of reference gene primers was used to estimate how many nucleated cells each sample contained. To quantify the absolute abundance of each unique TCRbeta CDR3 rearrangement, sequence reads were collapsed and filtered. For each sample, productive Simpson clonality was calculated as the square root of Simpson's diversity index over productive rearrangements. What TCRdb holds here is the immuneACCESS table cut down to in-frame rearrangements. Part of the clones is not present; checked against another copy, under half of the missing clones reflect an unresolved V gene, and the others are unexplained. The V and J calls and clone size come from that table; D and trimming were worked out from the DNA. In this sample the table shows approximately 300,000 clones, roughly nine tenths of which occur a single time. Around 2.5% of the sample rests with the top ten.

The CDR3 measures 18 amino acids from cysteine to phenylalanine. Only the CDR3 DNA stays, 54 bases, in frame from base 1. Reading the germline V gene (reference sequence) gives CDR1 LGHDT and CDR2 YNNKEL. Germline trimming amounts to 4 bases on V and 4 bases on J, with 14 as the count of junction bases outside the gene matches. The clonotype originates from a man in his 60s who had recovered from COVID-19. The rearranged segments are TRBV3-1 (or the pseudogene TRBV3-2) and TRBJ2-2; TRBD2 fits 8 bases in the junction. Sequencing input: PBMCs or T cells enriched from blood (not recorded which). The CDR3 sequence is CASSPPVRAGVGTGELFF. The nucleotides read TGTGCCAGCAGCCCCCCGGTCAGAGCGGGAGTGGGCACCGGGGAGCTGTTTTTT.